Included here is one T cell receptor beta chain sequence, with context. This entry belongs to a study of shared T cell receptors in the human thymus. Germline CDR1 GTSNPN, CDR2 SVGIG (reference sequence). Trimming removed 1 base from V and 0 bases from J; junction bases left unmatched: 10. CDR3 length: 19 amino acids. Method: immunoSEQ multiplex PCR; TCRdb's copy keeps in-frame clones and lacks some. The repertoire holds just under 550,000 clones, with 75% to 85% as singletons. These data also featured in a second study, about human thymus T cells. That work states: Donation came from healthy Finnish infants having corrective surgery for congenital heart defects. Thymus was obtained from resections taken during corrective heart surgery.

The source is a boy under three years old with a congenital heart defect. The specimen sequenced was thymocytes. The genes are TRBV30 and TRBJ2-7, with 15 bases that match TRBD2. The DNA of the CDR3 is TGTGCCTGGAGTGGTCGGACTAGCGGGAGGGCCTCCCGCTCCTACGAGCAGTACTTC. This codes for CAWSGRTSGRASRSYEQYF.